These 14 T cell receptor beta chains were all obtained from the same sample, sequenced in a study of early T cells in non-severe SARS-CoV-2 infection. MiXCR, applied by TCRdb to the 5' RACE reads, yields one record per CDR3 protein. This sample has some 66,000 distinct CDR3 sequences, with around 12% found just once. The sequenced sample was whole blood. These receptor sequences come from an adult who was a healthcare worker with PCR-confirmed SARS-CoV-2 infection or an uninfected control (not recorded which).

This clonotype was seen a handful of times. This rearrangement joins TRBV7-2 to TRBJ2-1, with D hard to call. This CDR3 region has 12 residues. V lost 6 bases and J 8 bases, leaving 11 bases between the germline ends. Germline V CDR1 and CDR2: SGHTA, FQGNSA. The CDR3 here is CASSPLSYEQFF. Here the CDR3 DNA reads TGTGCCAGCAGTCCCTTAAGTTATGAGCAGTTCTTC.

This rearrangement joins TRBV21-1 to TRBJ2-7; the DNA was not compared with TRBD2, the D call given in the table. TRBV21-1 is designated a pseudogene. This CDR3 is built from 15 residues. The CDR3 DNA is TGTGCCAGCAGCCAGGGGCCCTTTCACTCCTACGAGCAGTACTTC. This codes for CASSQGPFHSYEQYF.

This clonotype has ten or more counts. The rearrangement links TRBV4-2 to TRBJ2-5; 11 positions match TRBD2. CDR3 length equals 16 residues. In germline, CDR1 is LGHNA, CDR2 YNFKEQ. V shed 2 bases, J shed 2 bases, and the junction held 4 bases outside the gene matches. The CDR3: CASSQNRLAGQETQYF. The CDR3 DNA is TGTGCCAGCAGCCAAAATCGACTAGCGGGACAAGAGACCCAGTACTTC.

In this sample, this clonotype turned up a few times. The V and J genes are TRBV10-3 and TRBJ2-7, with a tentative D call TRBD2 (6 bases). V dropped 2 bases and J dropped 2 bases, with 16 bases sitting between them. This CDR3 has 16 residues. CDR1 and CDR2 from the germline V gene are ENHRY and SYGVKD. As DNA, the CDR3 is TGTGCCATCAGTGAGCCGGCGGGGCTGGGGGCCTACGAGCAGTACTTC. This translates into CAISEPAGLGAYEQYF.

This clonotype is a singleton in its sample. Given a much more abundant clone one base away, this may be a read error. CDR3 in amino acids: CASNMGRLNTEAFF. The CDR3 nucleotides are TGTGCCAGCAACATGGGACGGTTGAACACTGAAGCTTTCTTT. The chain joins TRBV7-2 to TRBJ1-1; a possible D gene is TRBD1 (5 bases). The germline V gene has CDR1 SGHTA and CDR2 FQGNSA. Trimming shortened V by 7 bases and J by 0 bases, and 12 bases separated the two germline ends. The CDR3 consists of 14 residues.

The chain joins TRBV7-2 to TRBJ2-7; D unclear. The CDR3 sequence is 14 residues long. From germline, CDR1 is SGHTA and CDR2 FQGNSA. The V end was cut by 3 bases, the J end by 6 bases, with 15 bases between. The CDR3 nucleotides are TGTGCCAGCAGCTTGTATCTCTCGGGCGGCGAGCAGTACTTC. Protein sequence: CASSLYLSGGEQYF.

This clonotype has ten or more counts. The chain recombines TRBV29-1 with TRBJ1-3; no clear D gene. With 4 bases removed from V and 1 base from J, the gap between germline ends came to 5 bases. The CDR3 is 12 amino acids. Germline assignment: CDR1 SQVTM and CDR2 ANQGSEA. The CDR3 here is CSVGTSGNTIYF. DNA for the CDR3: TGCAGCGTTGGGACTTCTGGAAACACCATATATTTT.

Ten or more counts support this clonotype. J is TRBJ2-7 and V is TRBV28; the match to TRBD1 covers 7 bases. Germline V lookup: CDR1 MDHEN, CDR2 SYDVKM. Trimming at V came to 3 bases and at J to 3 bases, leaving 14 bases not matched to a gene. This CDR3 is built from 17 residues. The CDR3 bases are TGTGCCAGCAGTTTCGCTTTTGACCCCACAGGGGACTACGAGCAGTACTTC. This encodes CASSFAFDPTGDYEQYF.

This clonotype was seen more than once but under ten times. The chain carries TRBV29-1 and TRBJ2-7, with 7 bases identical to TRBD2. Germline CDR1 is SQVTM and CDR2 is ANQGSEA. There are 12 residues in the CDR3. V was clipped by 3 bases and J by 5 bases; unmatched bases: 4. This CDR3 reads CSVEGLTHEQYF. As DNA, the CDR3 is TGCAGCGTTGAGGGACTAACCCACGAGCAGTACTTC.

This clonotype was seen a few times. This chain joins TRBV7-8 and TRBJ2-1; 10 bases fit TRBD2. The CDR3 contains 14 residues. Germline CDR1 is SGHVS and CDR2 is FQNEAQ. Unmatched junction bases numbered 5, after V lost 8 bases and J lost 4 bases. The CDR3 coding sequence is TGTGCCAGCGGTATAGCGGGGGGTTACAATGAGCAGTTCTTC. It yields the protein CASGIAGGYNEQFF.

This clonotype has at least ten counts. This chain uses TRBV7-8 with TRBJ2-3; D gene uncertain. Trimming left V 0 bases short and J 0 bases short, with 10 bases between. The germline CDR1 and CDR2 sequences are SGHVS and FQNEAQ. CDR3 length: 16 residues. The CDR3 here is CASSLAIDPSTDTQYF. The CDR3 DNA reads TGTGCCAGCAGCTTAGCCATAGATCCTAGCACAGATACGCAGTATTTT.

The gene calls are TRBV7-9 and TRBJ2-1; TRBD1 aligns across 7 bases. The CDR3 is 13 residues long. From germline, CDR1 is SEHNR and CDR2 FQNEAQ (reference sequence). V trimming: 4 bases; J trimming: 7 bases; junction bases outside the gene matches: 4. The CDR3 DNA follows: TGTGCCAGCAGCTATTACAGGGGAAATGAGCAGTTCTTC. As protein: CASSYYRGNEQFF.

The chain links TRBV6-5 to TRBJ1-6; D not certain. CDR3 length: 14 amino acids. From germline, CDR1 is MNHEY and CDR2 SVGAGI. V lost 5 bases, J lost 9 bases, and 14 bases lay in between. CDR3 residues: CASSIVEWGSPLHF. CDR3 bases: TGTGCCAGCAGTATCGTTGAATGGGGTTCACCCCTCCACTTT.

There are many counts of this clonotype. The chain links TRBV7-2 to TRBJ2-1; 10 bases are a match to TRBD2. Germline lookup yields CDR1 SGHTA and CDR2 FQGNSA. The CDR3 runs 15 residues. The ends lost 1 base at V and 8 bases at J; junction bases unmatched: 5. The DNA for the CDR3 is TGTGCCAGCAGCTTAGATGGGACTAGCGTCTATGAGCAGTTCTTC. It encodes CASSLDGTSVYEQFF.